This T cell receptor beta chain appears in the sequencing data of a study of blood T cell repertoires in COVID-19. This clone was recorded only once. CDR1 is DFQATT, CDR2 SNEGSKA, per germline (reference sequence). The V and J ends lost 3 bases and 6 bases, in that order; junction bases with no gene match: 2. CDR3 length equals 12 residues. Sequencing used immunoSEQ multiplex PCR; TCRdb keeps in-frame clones, though not all of them. The sample holds approximately 71,000 clones, around 80% seen once. This receptor was identified in a human donor in a cohort sampled during active COVID-19. Sequencing was done on a sample of peripheral blood. V gene TRBV20-1 combines with J gene TRBJ2-4; TRBD1 matches at 7 bases. CDR3 in DNA: TGCAGTGCTAGTTACAGGGGAAACATTCAGTACTTC. Amino acids: CSASYRGNIQYF.